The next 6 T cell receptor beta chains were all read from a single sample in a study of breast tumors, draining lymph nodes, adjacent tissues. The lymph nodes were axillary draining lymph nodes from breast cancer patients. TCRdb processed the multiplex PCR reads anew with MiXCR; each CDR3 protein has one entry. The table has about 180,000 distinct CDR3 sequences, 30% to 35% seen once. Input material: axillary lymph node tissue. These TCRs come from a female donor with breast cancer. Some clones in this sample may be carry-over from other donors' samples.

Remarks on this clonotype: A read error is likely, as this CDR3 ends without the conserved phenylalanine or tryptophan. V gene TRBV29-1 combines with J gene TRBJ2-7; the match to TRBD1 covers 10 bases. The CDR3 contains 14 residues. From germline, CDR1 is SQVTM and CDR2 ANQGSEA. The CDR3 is CGVATGGSSYEQYS. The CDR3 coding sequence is TGCGGCGTTGCGACAGGGGGCAGCTCCTACGAGCAGTACTCC.

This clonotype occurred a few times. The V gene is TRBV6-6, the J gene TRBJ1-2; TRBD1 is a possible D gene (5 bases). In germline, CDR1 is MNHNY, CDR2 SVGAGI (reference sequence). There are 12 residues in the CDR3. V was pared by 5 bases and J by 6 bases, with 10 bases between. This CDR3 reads CASSPGGDGYTF. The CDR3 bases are TGTGCCAGCAGTCCGGGGGGGGATGGCTACACCTTC.

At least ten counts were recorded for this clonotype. The CDR3: CASSLSTGRNTGELFF. DNA of the CDR3: TGTGCCAGCAGCTTAAGCACAGGGAGGAACACCGGGGAGCTGTTTTTT. This rearrangement joins TRBV7-3 to TRBJ2-2; a weak D match, TRBD1 (6 bases). The CDR3 has 16 residues. Germline V CDR1 and CDR2: SGHTA, FQGTGA. The V end was cut by 1 base, the J end by 1 base, with 10 bases between.

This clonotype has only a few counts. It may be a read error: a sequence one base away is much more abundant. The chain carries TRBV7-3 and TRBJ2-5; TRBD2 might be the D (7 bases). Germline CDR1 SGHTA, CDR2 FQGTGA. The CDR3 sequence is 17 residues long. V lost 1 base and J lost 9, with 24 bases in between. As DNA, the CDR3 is TGTGCCAGCAGCTTAAAAGGGGGGGCGGGAGCAACGGAGCCCCAGTACTTC. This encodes CASSLKGGAGATEPQYF.

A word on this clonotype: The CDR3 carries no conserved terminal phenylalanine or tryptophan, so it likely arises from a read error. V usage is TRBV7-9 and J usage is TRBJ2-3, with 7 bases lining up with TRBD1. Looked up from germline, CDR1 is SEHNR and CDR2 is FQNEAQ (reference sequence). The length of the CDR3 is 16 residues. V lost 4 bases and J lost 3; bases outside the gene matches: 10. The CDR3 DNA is TGTGCCAGCAGCTACCCGGACAGGAAGGGGACAGATACGCAGTATTTA. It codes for CASSYPDRKGTDTQYL.

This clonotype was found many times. Here the CDR3 DNA reads TGCAGTGCTAGAGATATCGGGCTAGCGGTATACAATGAGCAGTTCTTC. It translates to CSARDIGLAVYNEQFF. V usage is TRBV20-1 and J usage is TRBJ2-1; 7 positions match TRBD2. Germline-derived CDR1 and CDR2 are DFQATT and SNEGSKA (reference sequence). Losses at the gene ends were 0 bases for V and 4 bases for J; bases not matched to a gene: 9. The CDR3 covers 16 residues.